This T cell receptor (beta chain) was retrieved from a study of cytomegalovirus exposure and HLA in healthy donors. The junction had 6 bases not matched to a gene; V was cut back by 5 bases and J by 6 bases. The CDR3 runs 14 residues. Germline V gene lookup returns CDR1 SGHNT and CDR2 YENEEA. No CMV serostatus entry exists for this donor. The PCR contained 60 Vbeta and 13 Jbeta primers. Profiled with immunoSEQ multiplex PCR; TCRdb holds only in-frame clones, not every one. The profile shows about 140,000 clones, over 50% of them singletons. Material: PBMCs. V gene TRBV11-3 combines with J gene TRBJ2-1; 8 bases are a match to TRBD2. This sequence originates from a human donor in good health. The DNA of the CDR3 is TGTGCCAGCAGCATATATAGCGGGACCAATGAGCAGTTCTTC. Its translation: CASSIYSGTNEQFF.